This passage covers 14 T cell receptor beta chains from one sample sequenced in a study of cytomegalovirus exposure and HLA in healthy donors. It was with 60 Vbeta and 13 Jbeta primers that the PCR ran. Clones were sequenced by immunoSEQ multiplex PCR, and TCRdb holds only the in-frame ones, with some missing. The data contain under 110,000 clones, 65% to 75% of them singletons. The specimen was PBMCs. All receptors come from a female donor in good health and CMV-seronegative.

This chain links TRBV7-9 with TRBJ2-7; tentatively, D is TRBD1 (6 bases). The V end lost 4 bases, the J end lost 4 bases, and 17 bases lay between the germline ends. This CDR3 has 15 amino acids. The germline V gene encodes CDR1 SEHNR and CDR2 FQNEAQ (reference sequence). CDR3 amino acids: CASSSPGRDTYEQYF. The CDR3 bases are TGTGCCAGCAGCTCTCCCGGTCGGGACACATACGAGCAGTACTTC. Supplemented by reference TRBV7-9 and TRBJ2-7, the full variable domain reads DTGVSQNPRHKITKRGQNVTFRCDPISEHNRLYWYRQTLGQGPEFLTYFQNEAQLEKSRLLSDRFSAERPKGSFSTLEIQRTEQGDSAMYLCASSSPGRDTYEQYFGPGTRLTVT.

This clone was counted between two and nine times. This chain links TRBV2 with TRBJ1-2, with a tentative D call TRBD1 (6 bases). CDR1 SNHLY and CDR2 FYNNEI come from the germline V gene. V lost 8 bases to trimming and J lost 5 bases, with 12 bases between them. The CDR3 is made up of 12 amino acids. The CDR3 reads CASQGGGYGYTF. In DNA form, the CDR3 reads TGTGCCAGCCAGGGAGGGGGATATGGCTACACCTTC.

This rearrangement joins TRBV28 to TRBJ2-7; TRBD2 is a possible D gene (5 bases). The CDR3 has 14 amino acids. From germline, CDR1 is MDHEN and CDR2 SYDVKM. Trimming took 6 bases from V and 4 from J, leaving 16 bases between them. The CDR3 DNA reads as TGTGCCAGCAGACTGAGCGGACTTTCGTACGAGCAGTACTTC. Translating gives CASRLSGLSYEQYF.

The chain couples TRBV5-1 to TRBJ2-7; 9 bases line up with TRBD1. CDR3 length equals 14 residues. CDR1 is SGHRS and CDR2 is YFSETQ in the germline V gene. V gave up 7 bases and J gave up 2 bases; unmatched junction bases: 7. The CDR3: CASGGTGPAYEQYF. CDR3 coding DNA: TGCGCCAGCGGCGGGACAGGGCCCGCCTACGAGCAGTACTTC. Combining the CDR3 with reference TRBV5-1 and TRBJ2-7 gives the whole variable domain KAGVTQTPRYLIKTRGQQVTLSCSPISGHRSVSWYQQTPGQGLQFLFEYFSETQRNKGNFPGRFSGRQFSNSRSEMNVSTLELGDSALYLCASGGTGPAYEQYFGPGTRLTVT.

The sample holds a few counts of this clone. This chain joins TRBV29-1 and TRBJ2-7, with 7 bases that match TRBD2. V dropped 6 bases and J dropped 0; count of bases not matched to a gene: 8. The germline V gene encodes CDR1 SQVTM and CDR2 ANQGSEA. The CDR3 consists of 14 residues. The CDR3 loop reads CSVATGGSSYEQYF. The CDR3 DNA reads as TGCAGCGTCGCTACGGGGGGAAGCTCCTACGAGCAGTACTTC.

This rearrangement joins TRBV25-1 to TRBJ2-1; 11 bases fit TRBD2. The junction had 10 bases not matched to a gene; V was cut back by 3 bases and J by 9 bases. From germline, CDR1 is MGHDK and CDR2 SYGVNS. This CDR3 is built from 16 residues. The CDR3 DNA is TGTGCCAGCAGTGAGTCGGGGCTAGCGGGAGGAGGTGAGCAGTTCTTC. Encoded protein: CASSESGLAGGGEQFF.

CDR3 loop: CAGGHGNTEAFF. CDR3 sequence (DNA): TGTGCCGGGGGACACGGCAACACTGAAGCTTTCTTT. The chain is built from TRBV6-7 and TRBJ1-1; TRBD1 might be the D (6 bases). TRBV6-7 is placed among ORFs of uncertain function. With 11 bases removed from V and 2 bases from J, the gap between germline ends came to 12 bases. This CDR3 comprises 12 residues.

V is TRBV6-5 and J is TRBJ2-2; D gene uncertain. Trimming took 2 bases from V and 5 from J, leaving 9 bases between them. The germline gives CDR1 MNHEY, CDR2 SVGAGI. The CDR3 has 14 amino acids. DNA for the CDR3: TGTGCCAGCAGTTACCGAGTGATAACCGGGGAGCTGTTTTTT. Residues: CASSYRVITGELFF.

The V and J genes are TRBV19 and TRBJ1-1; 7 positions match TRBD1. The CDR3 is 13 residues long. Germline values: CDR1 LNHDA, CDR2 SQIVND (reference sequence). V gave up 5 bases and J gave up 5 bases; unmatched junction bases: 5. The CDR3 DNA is TGTGCCAGTAGTTTACAGGGGAGTACTGAAGCTTTCTTT. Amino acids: CASSLQGSTEAFF.

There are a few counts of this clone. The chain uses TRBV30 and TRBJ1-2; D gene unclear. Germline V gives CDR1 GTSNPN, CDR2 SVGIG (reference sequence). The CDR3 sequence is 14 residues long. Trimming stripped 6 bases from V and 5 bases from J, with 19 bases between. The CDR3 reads CACLVSRARYGYTF. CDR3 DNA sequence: TGTGCCTGCTTAGTCTCGAGGGCTAGATATGGCTACACCTTC.

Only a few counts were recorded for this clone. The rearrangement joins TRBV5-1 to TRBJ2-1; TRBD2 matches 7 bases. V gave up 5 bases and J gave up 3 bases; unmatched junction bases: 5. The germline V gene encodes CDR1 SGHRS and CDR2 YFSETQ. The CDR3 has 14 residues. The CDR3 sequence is CASSYASGYNEQFF. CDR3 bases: TGCGCCAGCAGTTATGCTAGCGGCTACAATGAGCAGTTCTTC. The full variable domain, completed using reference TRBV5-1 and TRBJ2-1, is KAGVTQTPRYLIKTRGQQVTLSCSPISGHRSVSWYQQTPGQGLQFLFEYFSETQRNKGNFPGRFSGRQFSNSRSEMNVSTLELGDSALYLCASSYASGYNEQFFGPGTRLTVL.

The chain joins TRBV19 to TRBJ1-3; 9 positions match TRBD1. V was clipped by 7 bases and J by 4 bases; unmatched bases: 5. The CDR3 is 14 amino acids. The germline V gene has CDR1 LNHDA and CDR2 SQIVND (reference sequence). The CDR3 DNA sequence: TGTGCCAGTAATAGACAGGGGGTCGGAAACACCATATATTTT. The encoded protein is CASNRQGVGNTIYF.

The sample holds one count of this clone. The CDR3 protein is CASSLGQGSLARTEAFF. CDR3 nucleotides: TGTGCCAGCAGCTTAGGGCAGGGAAGTTTAGCTCGCACTGAAGCTTTCTTT. The chain joins TRBV11-2 to TRBJ1-1; D is perhaps TRBD1 (5 bases). The CDR3 runs to 17 residues. The V end was cut by 1 base, the J end by 4 bases, with 19 bases between. The germline CDR1 and CDR2 sequences are SGHAT and FQNNGV.

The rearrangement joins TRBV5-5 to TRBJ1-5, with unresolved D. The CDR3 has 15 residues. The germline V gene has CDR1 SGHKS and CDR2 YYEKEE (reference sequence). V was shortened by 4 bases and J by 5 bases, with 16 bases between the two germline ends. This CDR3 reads CASSPGATRDQPQHF. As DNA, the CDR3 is TGTGCCAGCAGCCCGGGAGCTACGAGGGATCAGCCCCAGCATTTT. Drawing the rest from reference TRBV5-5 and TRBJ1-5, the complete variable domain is DAGVTQSPTHLIKTRGQQVTLRCSPISGHKSVSWYQQVLGQGPQFIFQYYEKEERGRGNFPDRFSARQFPNYSSELNVNALLLGDSALYLCASSPGATRDQPQHFGDGTRLSIL.